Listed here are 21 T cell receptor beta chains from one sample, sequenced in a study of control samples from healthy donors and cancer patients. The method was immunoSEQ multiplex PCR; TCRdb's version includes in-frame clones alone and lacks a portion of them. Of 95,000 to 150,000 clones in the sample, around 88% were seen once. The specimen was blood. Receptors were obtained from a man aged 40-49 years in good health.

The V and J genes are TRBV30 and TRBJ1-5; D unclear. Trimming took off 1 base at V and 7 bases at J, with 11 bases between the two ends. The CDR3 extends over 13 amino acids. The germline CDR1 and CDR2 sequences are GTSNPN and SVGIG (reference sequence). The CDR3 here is CAWSADGGQPQHF. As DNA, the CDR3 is TGTGCCTGGAGTGCCGACGGTGGGCAGCCCCAGCATTTT.

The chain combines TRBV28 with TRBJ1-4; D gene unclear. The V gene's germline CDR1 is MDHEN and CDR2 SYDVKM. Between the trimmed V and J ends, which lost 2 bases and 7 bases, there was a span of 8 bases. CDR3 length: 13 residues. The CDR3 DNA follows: TGTGCCAGCAGTTTAGGGCGGGCTGAAAAACTGTTTTTT. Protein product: CASSLGRAEKLFF.

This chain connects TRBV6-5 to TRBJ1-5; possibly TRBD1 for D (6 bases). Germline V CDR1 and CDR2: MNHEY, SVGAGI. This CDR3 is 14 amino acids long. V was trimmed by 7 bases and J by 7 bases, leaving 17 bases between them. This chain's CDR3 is CASTLGGRGQPQHF. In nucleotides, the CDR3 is TGTGCCAGCACTCTAGGGGGGCGGGGACAGCCCCAGCATTTT.

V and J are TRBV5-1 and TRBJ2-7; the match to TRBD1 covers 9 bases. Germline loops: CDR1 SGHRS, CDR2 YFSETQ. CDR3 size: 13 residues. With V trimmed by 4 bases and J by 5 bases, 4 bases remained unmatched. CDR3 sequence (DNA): TGCGCCAGCAGCGATGGACAGGGGAACGAGCAGTACTTC. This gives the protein CASSDGQGNEQYF.

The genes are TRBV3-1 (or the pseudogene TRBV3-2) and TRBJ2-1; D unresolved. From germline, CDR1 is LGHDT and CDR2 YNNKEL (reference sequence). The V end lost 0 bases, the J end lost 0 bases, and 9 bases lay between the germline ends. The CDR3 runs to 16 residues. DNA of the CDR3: TGTGCCAGCAGCCAAGAACCACTACCCTCCTACAATGAGCAGTTCTTC. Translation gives CASSQEPLPSYNEQFF.

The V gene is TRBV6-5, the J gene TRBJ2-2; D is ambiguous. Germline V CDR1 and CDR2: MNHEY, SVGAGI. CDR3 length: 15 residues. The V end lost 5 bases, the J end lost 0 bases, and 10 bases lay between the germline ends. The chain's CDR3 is CASSRPASNTGELFF. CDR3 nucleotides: TGTGCCAGCAGTCGACCGGCGTCGAACACCGGGGAGCTGTTTTTT.

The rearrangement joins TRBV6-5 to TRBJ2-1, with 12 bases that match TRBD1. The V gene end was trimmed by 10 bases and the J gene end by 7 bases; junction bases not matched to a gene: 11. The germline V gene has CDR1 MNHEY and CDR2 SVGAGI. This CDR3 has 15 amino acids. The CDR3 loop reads CATLPGQGARNEQFF. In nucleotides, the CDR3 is TGTGCCACCCTCCCGGGACAGGGGGCGAGGAATGAGCAGTTCTTC.

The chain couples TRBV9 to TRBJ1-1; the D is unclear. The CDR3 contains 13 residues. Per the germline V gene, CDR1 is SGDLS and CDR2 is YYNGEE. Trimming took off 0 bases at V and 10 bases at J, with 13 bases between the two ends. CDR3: CASSVGPGRGAFF. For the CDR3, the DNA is TGTGCCAGCAGCGTAGGGCCGGGCCGGGGAGCTTTCTTT.

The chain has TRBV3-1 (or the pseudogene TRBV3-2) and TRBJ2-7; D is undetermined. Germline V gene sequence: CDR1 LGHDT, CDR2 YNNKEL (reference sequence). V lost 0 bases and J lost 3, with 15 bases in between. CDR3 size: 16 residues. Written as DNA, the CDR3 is TGTGCCAGCAGCCAAGATCAGGCAGGAATTAACTACGAGCAGTACTTC. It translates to CASSQDQAGINYEQYF.

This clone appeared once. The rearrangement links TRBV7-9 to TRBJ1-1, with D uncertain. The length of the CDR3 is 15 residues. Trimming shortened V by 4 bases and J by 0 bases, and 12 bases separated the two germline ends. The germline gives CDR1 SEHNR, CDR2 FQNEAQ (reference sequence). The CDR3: CASSSKVRLNTEAFF. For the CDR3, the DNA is TGTGCCAGCAGCTCTAAGGTCAGGTTGAACACTGAAGCTTTCTTT. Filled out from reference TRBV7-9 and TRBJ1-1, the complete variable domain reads DTGVSQNPRHKITKRGQNVTFRCDPISEHNRLYWYRQTLGQGPEFLTYFQNEAQLEKSRLLSDRFSAERPKGSFSTLEIQRTEQGDSAMYLCASSSKVRLNTEAFFGQGTRLTVV.

The CDR3 coding sequence is TGTGCCAGTAAGGAAGGTGACTCCTACAATGAGCAGTTCTTC. It specifies CASKEGDSYNEQFF. This chain joins TRBV19 and TRBJ2-1; the D is unclear. V lost 7 bases and J 0 bases, leaving 10 bases between the germline ends. CDR1 is LNHDA and CDR2 is SQIVND in the germline V gene (reference sequence). The CDR3 spans 14 residues.

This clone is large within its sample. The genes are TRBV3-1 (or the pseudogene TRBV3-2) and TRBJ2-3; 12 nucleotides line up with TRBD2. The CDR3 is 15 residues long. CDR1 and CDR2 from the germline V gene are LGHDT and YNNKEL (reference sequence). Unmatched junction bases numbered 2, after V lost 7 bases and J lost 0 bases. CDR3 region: CASTGLAGSTDTQYF. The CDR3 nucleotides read TGTGCCAGCACCGGACTAGCGGGGAGCACAGATACGCAGTATTTT.

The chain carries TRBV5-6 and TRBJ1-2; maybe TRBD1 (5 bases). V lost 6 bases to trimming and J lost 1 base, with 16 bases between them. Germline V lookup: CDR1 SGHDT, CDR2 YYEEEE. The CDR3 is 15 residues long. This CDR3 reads CASKTGQLLNYGYTF. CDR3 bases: TGTGCCAGCAAAACAGGTCAACTCCTTAACTATGGCTACACCTTC.

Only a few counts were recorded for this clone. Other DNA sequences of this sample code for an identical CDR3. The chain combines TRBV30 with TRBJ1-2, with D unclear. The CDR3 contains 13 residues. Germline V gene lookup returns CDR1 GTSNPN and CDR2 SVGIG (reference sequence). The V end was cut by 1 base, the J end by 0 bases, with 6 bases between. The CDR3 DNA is TGTGCCTGGAGTGACGACTCTAACTATGGCTACACCTTC. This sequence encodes CAWSDDSNYGYTF.

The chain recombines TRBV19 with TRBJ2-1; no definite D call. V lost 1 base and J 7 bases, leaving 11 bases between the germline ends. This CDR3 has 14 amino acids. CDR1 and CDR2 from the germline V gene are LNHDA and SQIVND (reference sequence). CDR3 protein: CASSIAVTQNEQFF. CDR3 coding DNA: TGTGCCAGTAGTATAGCGGTCACCCAAAATGAGCAGTTCTTC.

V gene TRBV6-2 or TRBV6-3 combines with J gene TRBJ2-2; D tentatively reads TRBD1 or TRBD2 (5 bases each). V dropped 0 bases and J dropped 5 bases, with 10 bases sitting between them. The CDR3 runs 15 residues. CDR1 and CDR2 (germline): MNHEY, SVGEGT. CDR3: CASSYSEAGTGELFF. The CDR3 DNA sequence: TGTGCCAGCAGTTACTCGGAGGCAGGGACCGGGGAGCTGTTTTTT.

The DNA for the CDR3 is TGTGCCAGCTCACCACCGTCTTCGCGGAGCACAGATACGCAGTATTTT. This translates into CASSPPSSRSTDTQYF. The gene calls are TRBV18 and TRBJ2-3, with D unclear. This CDR3 has 16 amino acids. Trimming took 0 bases from V and 0 from J, leaving 10 bases between them. CDR1 KGHSH and CDR2 LQKENI come from the germline V gene.

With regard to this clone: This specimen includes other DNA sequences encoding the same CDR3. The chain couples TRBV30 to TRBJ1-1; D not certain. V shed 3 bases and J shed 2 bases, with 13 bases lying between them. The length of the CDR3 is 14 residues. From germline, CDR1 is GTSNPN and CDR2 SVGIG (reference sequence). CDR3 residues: CAWRGETANTEAFF. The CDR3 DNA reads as TGTGCCTGGAGGGGAGAGACGGCTAACACTGAAGCTTTCTTT.

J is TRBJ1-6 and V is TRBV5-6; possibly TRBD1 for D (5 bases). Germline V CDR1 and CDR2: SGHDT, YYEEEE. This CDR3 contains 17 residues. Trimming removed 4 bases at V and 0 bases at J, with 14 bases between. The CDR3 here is CASSGRQSSSYNSPLHF. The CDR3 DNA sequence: TGTGCCAGCAGCGGACGACAGTCTAGCTCCTATAATTCACCCCTCCACTTT.

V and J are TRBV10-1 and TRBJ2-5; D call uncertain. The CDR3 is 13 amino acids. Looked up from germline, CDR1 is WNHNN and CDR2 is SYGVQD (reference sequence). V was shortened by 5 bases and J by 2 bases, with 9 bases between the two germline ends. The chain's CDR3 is CASSRSMQETQYF. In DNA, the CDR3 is TGCGCCAGCAGTCGAAGTATGCAAGAGACCCAGTACTTC.

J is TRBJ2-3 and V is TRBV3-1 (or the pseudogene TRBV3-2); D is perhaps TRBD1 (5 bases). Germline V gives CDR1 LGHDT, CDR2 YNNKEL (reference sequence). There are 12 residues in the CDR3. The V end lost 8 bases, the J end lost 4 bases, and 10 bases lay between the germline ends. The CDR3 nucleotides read TGTGCCAGCGTTAGGGGATCAGATACGCAGTATTTT. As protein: CASVRGSDTQYF.